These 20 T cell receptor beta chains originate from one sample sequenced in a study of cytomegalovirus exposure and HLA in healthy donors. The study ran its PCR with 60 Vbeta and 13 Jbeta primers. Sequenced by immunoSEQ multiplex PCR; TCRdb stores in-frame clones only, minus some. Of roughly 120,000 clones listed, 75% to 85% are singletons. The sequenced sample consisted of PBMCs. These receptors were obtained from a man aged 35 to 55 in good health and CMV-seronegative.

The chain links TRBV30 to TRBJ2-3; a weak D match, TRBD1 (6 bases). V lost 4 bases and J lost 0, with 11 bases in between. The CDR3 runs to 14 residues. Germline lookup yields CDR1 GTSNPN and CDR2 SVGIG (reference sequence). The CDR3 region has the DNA TGTGCCTGGACATCAGGGGTTAGCACAGATACGCAGTATTTT. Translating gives CAWTSGVSTDTQYF.

The CDR3 spells CASLGQGKWYEQYF. As DNA, the CDR3 is TGTGCCAGCCTAGGACAGGGAAAATGGTACGAGCAGTACTTC. V gene TRBV28 combines with J gene TRBJ2-7; 8 bases fit TRBD1. The CDR3 is 14 amino acids. With V trimmed by 8 bases and J by 4 bases, 10 bases remained unmatched. CDR1 and CDR2 (germline): MDHEN, SYDVKM.

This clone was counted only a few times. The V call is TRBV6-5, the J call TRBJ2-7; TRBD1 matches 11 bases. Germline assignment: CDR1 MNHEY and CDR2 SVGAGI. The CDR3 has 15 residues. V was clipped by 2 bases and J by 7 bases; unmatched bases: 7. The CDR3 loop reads CASSYTGTGGNEQYF. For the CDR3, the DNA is TGTGCCAGCAGTTACACCGGGACAGGGGGTAATGAGCAGTACTTC.

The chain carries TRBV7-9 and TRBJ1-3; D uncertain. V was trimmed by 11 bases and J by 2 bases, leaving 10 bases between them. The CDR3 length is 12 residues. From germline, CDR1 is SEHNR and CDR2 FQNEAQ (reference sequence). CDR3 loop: CALEGAGNTIYF. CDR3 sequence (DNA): TGTGCCCTGGAAGGAGCTGGAAACACCATATATTTT.

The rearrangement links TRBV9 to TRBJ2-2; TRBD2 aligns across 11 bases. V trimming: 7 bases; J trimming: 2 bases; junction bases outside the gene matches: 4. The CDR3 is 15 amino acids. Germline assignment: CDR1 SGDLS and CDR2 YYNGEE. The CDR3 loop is CASSTSGGNTGELFF. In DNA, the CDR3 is TGTGCCAGCTCCACTAGCGGGGGAAACACCGGGGAGCTGTTTTTT. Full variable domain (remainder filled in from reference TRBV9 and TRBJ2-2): DSGVTQTPKHLITATGQRVTLRCSPRSGDLSVYWYQQSLDQGLQFLIQYYNGEERAKGNILERFSAQQFPDLHSELNLSSLELGDSALYFCASSTSGGNTGELFFGEGSRLTVL.

The CDR3 DNA is TGTGCCAGCAGCTCGCCGGGACAGGGGGCCTTGGACACCTTC. Amino acid sequence: CASSSPGQGALDTF. V gene TRBV5-6 combines with J gene TRBJ1-2; 12 bases agree with TRBD1. With 3 bases clipped from V and 12 bases from J, the junction kept 9 bases outside the gene matches. The CDR3 consists of 14 residues. In germline, CDR1 is SGHDT, CDR2 YYEEEE.

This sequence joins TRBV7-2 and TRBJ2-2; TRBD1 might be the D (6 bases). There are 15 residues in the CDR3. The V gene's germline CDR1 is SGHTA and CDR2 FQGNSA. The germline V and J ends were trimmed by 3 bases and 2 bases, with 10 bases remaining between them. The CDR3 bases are TGTGCCAGCAGCTTTAAGACAGGAAACACCGGGGAGCTGTTTTTT. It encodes CASSFKTGNTGELFF.

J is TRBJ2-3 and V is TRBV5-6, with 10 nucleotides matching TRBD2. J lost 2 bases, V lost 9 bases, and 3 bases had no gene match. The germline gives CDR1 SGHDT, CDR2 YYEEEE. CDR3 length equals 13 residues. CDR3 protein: CATGLAATDTQYF. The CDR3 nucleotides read TGTGCCACAGGACTAGCGGCCACAGATACGCAGTATTTT. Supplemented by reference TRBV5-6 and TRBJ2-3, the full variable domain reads DAGVTQSPTHLIKTRGQQVTLRCSPKSGHDTVSWYQQALGQGPQFIFQYYEEEERQRGNFPDRFSGHQFPNYSSELNVNALLLGDSALYLCATGLAATDTQYFGPGTRLTVL.

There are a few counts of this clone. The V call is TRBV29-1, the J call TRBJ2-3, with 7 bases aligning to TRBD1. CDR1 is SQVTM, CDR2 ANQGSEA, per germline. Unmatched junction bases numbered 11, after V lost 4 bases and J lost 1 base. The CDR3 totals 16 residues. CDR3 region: CSVAVDRVGGTDTQYF. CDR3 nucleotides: TGCAGCGTTGCGGTAGACAGGGTGGGTGGCACAGATACGCAGTATTTT.

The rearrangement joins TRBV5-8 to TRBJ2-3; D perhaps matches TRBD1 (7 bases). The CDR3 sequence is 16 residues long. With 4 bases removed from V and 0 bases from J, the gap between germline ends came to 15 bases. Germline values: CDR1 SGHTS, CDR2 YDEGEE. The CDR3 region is CASSPGGGTSTDTQYF. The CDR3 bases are TGTGCCAGCAGCCCCGGAGGGGGCACTAGCACAGATACGCAGTATTTT. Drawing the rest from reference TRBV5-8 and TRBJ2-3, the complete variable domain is EAGVTQSPTHLIKTRGQQATLRCSPISGHTSVYWYQQALGLGLQFLLWYDEGEERNRGNFPPRFSGRQFPNYSSELNVNALELEDSALYLCASSPGGGTSTDTQYFGPGTRLTVL.

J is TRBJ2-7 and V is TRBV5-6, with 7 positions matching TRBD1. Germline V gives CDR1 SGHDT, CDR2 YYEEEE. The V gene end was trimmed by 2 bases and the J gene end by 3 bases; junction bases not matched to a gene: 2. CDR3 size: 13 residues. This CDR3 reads CASSFQGVYEQYF. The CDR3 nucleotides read TGTGCCAGCAGCTTTCAGGGGGTCTACGAGCAGTACTTC.

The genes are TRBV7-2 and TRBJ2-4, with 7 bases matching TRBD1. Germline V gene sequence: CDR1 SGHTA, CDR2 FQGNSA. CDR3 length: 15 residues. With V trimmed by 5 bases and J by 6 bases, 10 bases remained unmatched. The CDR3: CASSPRDSELNIQYF. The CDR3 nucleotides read TGTGCCAGCAGCCCACGGGACAGCGAATTAAACATTCAGTACTTC.

The CDR3 protein is CASSPDGTGAETQYF. DNA of the CDR3: TGTGCCAGCAGCCCCGATGGGACAGGGGCAGAGACCCAGTACTTC. The chain recombines TRBV11-2 with TRBJ2-5, with TRBD1 matching 10 bases. Germline CDR1 is SGHAT and CDR2 is FQNNGV. V was pared by 5 bases and J by 4 bases, with 7 bases of the junction left unmatched. The CDR3 consists of 15 residues. Based on the CDR3 plus reference TRBV11-2 and TRBJ2-5, the full variable domain is EAGVAQSPRYKIIEKRQSVAFWCNPISGHATLYWYQQILGQGPKLLIQFQNNGVVDDSQLPKDRFSAERLKGVDSTLKIQPAKLEDSAVYLCASSPDGTGAETQYFGPGTRLLVL.

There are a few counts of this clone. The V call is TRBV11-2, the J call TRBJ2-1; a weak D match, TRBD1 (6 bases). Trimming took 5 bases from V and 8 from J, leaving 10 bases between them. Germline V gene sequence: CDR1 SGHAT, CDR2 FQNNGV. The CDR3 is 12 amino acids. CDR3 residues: CASSLTGYEQFF. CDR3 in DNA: TGTGCCAGCAGCCTCACAGGGTATGAGCAGTTCTTC.

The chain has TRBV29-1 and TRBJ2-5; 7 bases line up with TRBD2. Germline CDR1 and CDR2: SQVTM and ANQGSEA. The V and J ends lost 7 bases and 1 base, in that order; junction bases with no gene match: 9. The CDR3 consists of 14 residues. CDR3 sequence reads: CSDRRGGVQETQYF. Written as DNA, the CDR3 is TGCAGCGACCGCCGTGGGGGGGTCCAAGAGACCCAGTACTTC.

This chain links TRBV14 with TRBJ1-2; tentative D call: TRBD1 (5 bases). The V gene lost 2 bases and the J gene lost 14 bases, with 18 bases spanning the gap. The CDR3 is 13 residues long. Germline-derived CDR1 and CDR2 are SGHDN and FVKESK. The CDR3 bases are TGTGCCAGCAGCCAACAAAGGACACTCCTTCATACCTTC. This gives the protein CASSQQRTLLHTF.

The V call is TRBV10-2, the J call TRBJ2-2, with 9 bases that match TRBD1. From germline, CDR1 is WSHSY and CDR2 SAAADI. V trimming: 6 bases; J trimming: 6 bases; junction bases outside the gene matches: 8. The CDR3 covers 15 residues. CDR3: CASSLQGAGAGELFF. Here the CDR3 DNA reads TGCGCCAGCAGCCTACAGGGGGCAGGGGCCGGGGAGCTGTTTTTT.

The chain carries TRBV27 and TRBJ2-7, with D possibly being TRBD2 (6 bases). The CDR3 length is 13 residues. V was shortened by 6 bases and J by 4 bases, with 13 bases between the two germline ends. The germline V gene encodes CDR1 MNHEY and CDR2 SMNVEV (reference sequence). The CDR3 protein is CASSSGVAYEQYF. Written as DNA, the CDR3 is TGTGCCAGCAGCTCGGGAGTCGCGTACGAGCAGTACTTC.

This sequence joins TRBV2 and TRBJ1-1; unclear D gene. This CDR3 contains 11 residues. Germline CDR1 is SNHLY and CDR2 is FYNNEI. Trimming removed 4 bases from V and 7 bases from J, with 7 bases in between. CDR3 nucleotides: TGTGCCAGCAGTGTTCACAATGAAGCTTTCTTT. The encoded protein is CASSVHNEAFF.

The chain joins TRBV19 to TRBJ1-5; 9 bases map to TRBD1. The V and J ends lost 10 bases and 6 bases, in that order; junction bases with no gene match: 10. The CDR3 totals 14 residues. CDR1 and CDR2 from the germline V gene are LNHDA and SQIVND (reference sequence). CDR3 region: CATGGQGARQPQHF. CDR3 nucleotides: TGTGCCACCGGGGGACAGGGAGCACGTCAGCCCCAGCATTTT.